This is a list of T cell receptor beta chains from one sample in a study of radiotherapy plus CTLA-4 blockade in lung cancer. The data were produced by immunoSEQ multiplex PCR, yet TCRdb's version contains in-frame clones alone and is incomplete. The sample gives 85,000 to 95,000 clones, roughly 85% of which show up once; around 25% is in the top ten. Sequenced material: peripheral blood, taken from a patient treated with radiotherapy plus ipilimumab. All receptors derive from a human donor with non-small cell lung cancer that progressed on radiotherapy plus ipilimumab. The CDR3 runs from the conserved cysteine through the conserved F or W. A D gene is named only where the DNA matches it firmly. Clone sizes are given selectively: once, few, many, or a class where the clone is expanded.

TRBV19	once	TRBJ2-1	.	CASSISVGSSYNEQFF	TGTGCCAGTAGTATTTCCGTGGGCAGCTCCTACAATGAGCAGTTCTTC
TRBV18	.	TRBJ2-3	TRBD1	CASSRTGPTDTQYF	TGTGCCAGCTCACGGACAGGGCCCACAGATACGCAGTATTTT
TRBV5-8	once	TRBJ1-5	.	CASSLALAVNSNQPQHF	TGTGCCAGCAGCCTCGCTTTGGCTGTAAATAGCAATCAGCCCCAGCATTTT
TRBV28	.	TRBJ1-4	.	CASSSLGLISNEKLFF	TGTGCCAGCAGTTCACTCGGACTAATCTCTAATGAAAAACTGTTTTTT
TRBV14	.	TRBJ2-1	TRBD1	CASSQGSGQGVYEQFF	TGTGCCAGCAGCCAAGGTTCGGGACAGGGGGTGTATGAGCAGTTCTTC
TRBV27	.	TRBJ2-3	.	CASSFGADTQYF	TGTGCCAGCAGTTTTGGTGCAGATACGCAGTATTTT
TRBV7-6	.	TRBJ2-1	.	CASSLDMGNNEQFF	TGTGCCAGCAGCTTAGATATGGGAAACAATGAGCAGTTCTTC
TRBV2	.	TRBJ1-1	.	CASGRRPGFEAFF	TGTGCCAGCGGAAGACGACCGGGATTTGAAGCTTTCTTT
TRBV11-2	.	TRBJ2-5	TRBD2	CASSSGTSGSETQYF	TGTGCCAGCAGCAGCGGGACTAGCGGGTCTGAGACCCAGTACTTC
TRBV5-1	.	TRBJ2-5	.	CASSLLGTTGETQYF	TGCGCCAGCAGCTTGTTGGGAACCACCGGGGAGACCCAGTACTTC
TRBV30	once	TRBJ1-4	.	CAWSVPIQGEKLFF	TGTGCCTGGAGTGTACCCATCCAGGGAGAAAAACTGTTTTTT
TRBV5-5	.	TRBJ1-2	.	CASSLNDRVVYGYTF	TGTGCCAGCAGCTTAAACGACAGAGTAGTATATGGCTACACCTTC
TRBV2	.	TRBJ1-5	.	CASRAVINQPQHF	TGTGCCAGCAGGGCGGTCATAAATCAGCCCCAGCATTTT
TRBV28	few	TRBJ2-7	.	CASSPIWFSGPYEQYF	TGTGCCAGCAGCCCCATCTGGTTTAGCGGCCCCTACGAGCAGTACTTC
TRBV6-5	.	TRBJ2-4	.	CASRPGGLAKNIQYF	TGTGCCAGCAGACCCGGAGGGTTAGCCAAAAACATTCAGTACTTC
TRBV27	.	TRBJ2-7	.	CASSFDSSLAYEQYF	TGTGCCAGCAGTTTTGATTCGTCTCTCGCCTACGAGCAGTACTTC
TRBV5-3	.	TRBJ1-1	.	CARSLAEIMNTEAFF	TGTGCCAGAAGCTTGGCGGAGATAATGAACACTGAAGCTTTCTTT
TRBV5-1	.	TRBJ1-2	TRBD1	CASSQGQGYGYTF	TGCGCCAGCAGCCAGGGACAGGGTTATGGCTACACCTTC
TRBV9	once	TRBJ2-3	.	CASSVSGGGTDTQYF	TGTGCCAGCAGCGTCTCGGGCGGGGGCACAGATACGCAGTATTTT
TRBV7-2	few	TRBJ2-5	.	CASSFFETQYF	TGTGCCAGCAGCTTTTTCGAGACCCAGTACTTC
TRBV7-9	.	TRBJ1-2	.	CASSLTGSYGYTF	TGTGCCAGCAGCTTAACCGGAAGCTATGGCTACACCTTC
TRBV23-1	.	TRBJ1-4	.	CASPERTLLASTNEKLFF	TGCGCCAGCCCCGAGCGGACTTTGCTAGCTTCAACTAATGAAAAACTGTTTTTT